The source of this TCR beta chain is a study of regulatory T cells in long-lasting Graves disease. CDR3 regions were amplified by Arm-PCR using iRepertoire HTBI primers to build TCR beta libraries. TCRdb re-derived calls from the multiplex PCR reads in MiXCR, one entry per CDR3 protein. There are over 500,000 distinct CDR3 sequences in the sample; 15% to 20% occur only once, and 9.5% to 15% lies in the top ten. Stated time point: newly diagnosed GD, antithyroid drugs for less than 3 months. PBMC-extracted RNA yielded the TCR library. Blood from the periphery, 8.5 to 9 milliliters in all, was drawn into EDTA tubes. This sample was also put to use in a study of T cells in Graves' hyperthyroidism and ophthalmopathy. That work contributes: HTBI primers were used for first-round RT-PCR of the TCR CDR3.

The TCR comes from a man younger than 35 with Graves disease. The starting material was peripheral blood mononuclear cells (PBMCs), obtained at new diagnosis, from a patient treated with antithyroid drugs.

The chain's CDR3 is CASSLVLSVSYNEQFF. CDR3 in DNA: TGTGCCAGCAGCTTAGTATTAAGCGTCTCCTACAATGAGCAGTTCTTC. The rearrangement uses TRBV5-6 and TRBJ2-1; no firm D call. The V end was cut by 2 bases, the J end by 0 bases, with 12 bases between. Germline loops: CDR1 SGHDT, CDR2 YYEEEE. The CDR3 length is 16 residues.